The TCR beta chain under discussion was sequenced for a study of regulatory T cells in long-lasting Graves disease. Combining iRepertoire HTBI primers with Arm-PCR of CDR3 regions, the authors built TCR beta libraries. TCRdb passed the multiplex PCR reads through MiXCR, listing each CDR3 protein once. The sample holds about 200,000 distinct CDR3 sequences, 15% to 20% seen once. Regarding time point: newly diagnosed GD, antithyroid drugs for less than 3 months. TCR sequences were obtained from RNA taken from PBMCs. Overall study results and limits: Persistent cases of Graves' showed reduced TCR diversity relative to newly diagnosed patients.

At least ten counts were recorded for this clonotype. The antigen is not known. This CDR3 has 18 residues. Trimming pared 0 bases from V and 0 bases from J, leaving 17 bases between. In germline, CDR1 is DFQATT, CDR2 SNEGSKA (reference sequence). The chain is built from TRBV20-1 and TRBJ2-2; D not resolved. This TCR came from a female donor with Graves disease. The sample in question was peripheral blood mononuclear cells (PBMCs), obtained at new diagnosis, from a patient treated with antithyroid drugs. CDR3 sequence: CSARDGRANWANTGELFF. The CDR3 nucleotides are TGCAGTGCTAGAGATGGAAGGGCGAACTGGGCGAACACCGGGGAGCTGTTTTTT.